This is a list of T cell receptor beta chains from one sample in a study of CD8 T cells in Susac syndrome. Each CDR3 protein is one row after TCRdb ran MiXCR on the immunoSEQ multiplex PCR reads. The sample shows 210,000 or so distinct CDR3 sequences, roughly 93% of them seen only once. The specimen sequenced was CD4+ T cells from PBMCs. The receptors come from a human donor with Susac syndrome. The CDR3 runs from the conserved cysteine through the conserved F or W. Fields, in order: clone size, J gene, V gene, D gene, CDR3 protein, CDR3 DNA. A D gene is named only where the DNA matches it firmly. A row's size may be missing; if present it is once, few, many or a size class.

-,TRBJ2-7,TRBV28,-,CASNKEVDVYEQYF,TGTGCCAGCAACAAGGAGGTTGACGTCTACGAGCAGTACTTC
-,TRBJ1-3,TRBV9,TRBD1,CASSALGTAGNTIYF,TGTGCCAGCAGCGCTCTTGGGACAGCGGGAAACACCATATATTTT
-,TRBJ2-7,TRBV7-9,TRBD1,CASSSEIDRGSSYEQYF,TGTGCCAGCAGCTCTGAGATAGACAGGGGGTCATCCTACGAGCAGTACTTC
-,TRBJ1-5,TRBV20-1,-,CSAKNRVSNQPQHF,TGCAGTGCCAAGAACAGGGTGAGCAATCAGCCCCAGCATTTT
-,TRBJ2-1,TRBV6-2/TRBV6-3,TRBD1,CASPPGQGEGDYNEQFF,TGTGCCAGCCCACCGGGACAGGGAGAGGGGGACTACAATGAGCAGTTCTTC
-,TRBJ2-3,TRBV5-4,TRBD2,CASSSPSRGSTDTQYF,TGTGCCAGCAGCTCGCCCTCGCGGGGGAGCACAGATACGCAGTATTTT
-,TRBJ1-2,TRBV28,-,CASSLSGGVVYGYTF,TGTGCCAGCAGTTTATCTGGGGGGGTTGTGTATGGCTACACCTTC
-,TRBJ1-1,TRBV5-1,-,CASSRGTANTEAFF,TGCGCCAGCAGCAGGGGGACGGCTAACACTGAAGCTTTCTTT
-,TRBJ1-1,TRBV30,-,CAWSEEESTEAFF,TGTGCCTGGAGCGAAGAAGAGTCTACCGAAGCTTTCTTT
-,TRBJ1-5,TRBV27,-,CASSLEGQNQPQHF,TGTGCCAGCAGTTTAGAGGGACAAAATCAGCCCCAGCATTTT
-,TRBJ1-5,TRBV20-1,-,CSARVGQNQPQHF,TGCAGTGCTAGGGTCGGACAGAATCAGCCCCAGCATTTT
-,TRBJ2-7,TRBV7-9,TRBD1,CASSLGQGSHEQYF,TGTGCCAGCAGCTTAGGACAGGGGTCCCACGAGCAGTACTTC
-,TRBJ2-7,TRBV12-3/TRBV12-4,-,CASSPRAGSYEQYF,TGTGCCAGCAGTCCCCGGGCAGGCTCCTACGAGCAGTACTTC
-,TRBJ1-1,TRBV19,-,CASSINLDNTEAFF,TGTGCCAGTAGTATAAATCTGGATAACACTGAAGCTTTCTTT
once,TRBJ2-1,TRBV6-5,TRBD1,CASTSQGGGRNEQFF,TGTGCCAGCACCTCACAGGGGGGCGGACGGAATGAGCAGTTCTTC
-,TRBJ2-2,TRBV5-1,-,CASSLGRANTGELFF,TGCGCCAGCAGCTTAGGACGCGCGAACACCGGGGAGCTGTTTTTT
-,TRBJ2-5,TRBV14,-,CASSRLSTRETQYF,TGTGCCAGCAGCCGCCTCTCCACTCGAGAGACCCAGTACTTC
-,TRBJ2-7,TRBV6-1,-,CASRGEQESYEQYF,TGTGCCAGCAGGGGGGAACAGGAGAGCTACGAGCAGTACTTC
once,TRBJ2-7,TRBV3-1,TRBD2,CASSQELAGYEQYF,TGTGCCAGCAGCCAAGAACTAGCGGGTTACGAGCAGTACTTC
once,TRBJ2-7,TRBV12-3/TRBV12-4,-,CASSSLGTPPYEQYF,TGTGCCAGCAGTTCCCTCGGGACCCCTCCCTACGAGCAGTACTTC
-,TRBJ2-7,TRBV11-3,-,CASSPPGQGSYEQYF,TGTGCCAGCAGCCCCCCGGGCCAGGGGTCCTACGAGCAGTACTTC
-,TRBJ1-3,TRBV24-1,-,CATRLGECRGNTIYF,TGTGCCACCAGACTCGGGGAATGCAGGGGAAACACCATATATTTT
-,TRBJ1-1,TRBV20-1,-,CSASRDTGREPFF,TGCAGTGCTAGTAGGGACACCGGCCGTGAACCTTTCTTT
once,TRBJ2-2,TRBV25-1,-,CASRRGNTGEPFF,TGTGCCAGCAGGAGGGGGAACACCGGGGAGCCGTTTTTT
-,TRBJ2-1,TRBV20-1,-,CSTIRSEQFF,TGCAGTACCATAAGGAGCGAGCAGTTCTTC
-,TRBJ2-1,TRBV6-1,TRBD2,CASQPSGAGARNEQFF,TGTGCCAGCCAGCCCTCAGGAGCGGGGGCCCGCAATGAGCAGTTCTTC
-,TRBJ2-7,TRBV5-1,TRBD1,CASSLTGAEGNEQYF,TGCGCCAGCAGCTTAACAGGGGCCGAGGGAAACGAGCAGTACTTC
-,TRBJ1-6,TRBV28,-,CAIKRGMANSPLHF,TGTGCCATCAAACGCGGGATGGCGAATTCACCCCTCCACTTT
-,TRBJ1-5,TRBV5-4,-,CASSMAGQGQPQHF,TGTGCCAGCAGCATGGCAGGGCAGGGACAGCCCCAGCATTTT
-,TRBJ2-5,TRBV6-5,TRBD1,CASSPTRDRGETQYF,TGTGCCAGCAGCCCTACTCGGGACAGGGGGGAGACCCAGTACTTC
-,TRBJ2-3,TRBV6-2/TRBV6-3,-,CASSLGRTQYF,TGTGCCAGCAGTCTAGGACGTACGCAGTATTTT
-,TRBJ1-4,TRBV19,-,CASATRGEKLFF,TGTGCCAGTGCAACGCGAGGGGAAAAACTGTTTTTT
-,TRBJ1-4,TRBV5-1,-,CASSKDPGLSEKLFF,TGCGCCAGCAGCAAGGACCCGGGACTCTCTGAAAAACTGTTTTTT
-,TRBJ1-2,TRBV29-1,-,CSVTGRFGYGYTF,TGCAGCGTGACAGGAAGGTTTGGCTATGGCTACACCTTC
-,TRBJ2-2,TRBV24-1,-,CATKSSATGELFF,TGTGCCACCAAGTCCAGCGCCACCGGGGAGCTGTTTTTT
-,TRBJ1-1,TRBV28,TRBD1,CASSSPGQGSTEAFF,TGTGCCAGCAGCTCCCCCGGACAGGGTAGTACTGAAGCTTTCTTT
-,TRBJ2-1,TRBV20-1,-,CSAHAGLYNEQFF,TGCAGTGCACATGCGGGACTCTACAATGAGCAGTTCTTC